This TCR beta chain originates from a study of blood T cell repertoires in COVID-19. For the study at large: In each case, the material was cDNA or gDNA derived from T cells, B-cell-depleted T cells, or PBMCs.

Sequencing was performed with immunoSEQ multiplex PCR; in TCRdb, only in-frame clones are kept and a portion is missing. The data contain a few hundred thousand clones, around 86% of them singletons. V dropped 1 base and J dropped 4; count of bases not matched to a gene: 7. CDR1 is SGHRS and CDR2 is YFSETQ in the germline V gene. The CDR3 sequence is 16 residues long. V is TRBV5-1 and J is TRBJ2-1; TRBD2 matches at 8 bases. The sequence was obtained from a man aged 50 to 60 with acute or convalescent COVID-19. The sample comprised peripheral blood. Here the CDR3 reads CASSLTAGATYNEQFF. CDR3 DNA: TGCGCCAGCAGCTTGACAGCGGGGGCCACTTACAATGAGCAGTTCTTC. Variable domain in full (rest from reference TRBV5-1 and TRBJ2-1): KAGVTQTPRYLIKTRGQQVTLSCSPISGHRSVSWYQQTPGQGLQFLFEYFSETQRNKGNFPGRFSGRQFSNSRSEMNVSTLELGDSALYLCASSLTAGATYNEQFFGPGTRLTVL.